The sequence of this TCR beta chain was determined in a study of OX40 agonist ivuxolimab in advanced cancers. Study in general: Patients were dosed intravenously with ivuxolimab at 0.01 to 10 mg/kg every 2 weeks. Having had anti-PD-1, anti-PD-L1 or anti-CTLA-4 therapy before was allowed, and approximately 40% had some.

Unmatched junction bases numbered 10, after V lost 3 bases and J lost 4 bases. Germline CDR1 is MDHEN and CDR2 is SYDVKM. The CDR3 spans 16 residues. Points on this clone: The antigen is unknown.

Study-wide points: Some nonresponders also had low normalized T-cell clonal expansion.

Sequencing was performed with immunoSEQ multiplex PCR; in TCRdb, only in-frame clones are kept and a portion is missing. Of about 100,000 clones listed, around 93% are singletons. The receptor comes from an adult with an advanced solid tumor such as melanoma, head and neck, liver or kidney cancer. Sequencing used CD4+ or CD8+ T cells sorted from blood, obtained in a trial of the OX40 agonist ivuxolimab. The rearrangement links TRBV28 to TRBJ1-2, with 8 nucleotides matching TRBD1. CDR3 nucleotides: TGTGCCAGCAGTTTGCCCCGAACCGGGACAGGCTATGGCTACACCTTC. Translation: CASSLPRTGTGYGYTF.